Presented here are 12 T cell receptor beta chains from one specimen sequenced in a study of blood T cell repertoires in COVID-19. Method: immunoSEQ multiplex PCR; TCRdb's copy keeps in-frame clones and lacks some. The sample includes around 260,000 clones, approximately 83% seen only once; the top ten take approximately 14%. Sequences were obtained from peripheral blood. These TCRs come from a person aged 65 to 79 with COVID-19, enrolled during active disease.

The J gene is TRBJ1-2, the V gene TRBV7-2; 7 bases map to TRBD1. The V segment lost 4 bases and the J segment 3 bases; nucleotides outside the gene matches: 5. The CDR3 is made up of 14 amino acids. CDR1 SGHTA and CDR2 FQGNSA come from the germline V gene. The CDR3 protein is CASSSTGTDYGYTF. The CDR3 coding sequence is TGTGCCAGCAGCTCAACCGGGACAGACTATGGCTACACCTTC.

This sequence joins TRBV28 and TRBJ2-3; 7 bases line up with TRBD2. CDR3 length: 15 residues. Germline V gives CDR1 MDHEN, CDR2 SYDVKM. The V gene end was trimmed by 1 base and the J gene end by 7 bases; junction bases not matched to a gene: 8. The CDR3 here is CASSLYAGEVNTQYF. The CDR3 nucleotides are TGTGCCAGCAGTTTATACGCGGGGGAGGTAAATACGCAGTATTTT. The full variable domain, its missing parts supplied by reference TRBV28 and TRBJ2-3, is DVKVTQSSRYLVKRTGEKVFLECVQDMDHENMFWYRQDPGLGLRLIYFSYDVKMKEKGDIPEGYSVSREKKERFSLILESASTNQTSMYLCASSLYAGEVNTQYFGPGTRLTVL.

This chain links TRBV19 with TRBJ1-2; the D is unclear. V lost 0 bases and J lost 6, with 8 bases in between. The CDR3 length is 13 residues. From germline, CDR1 is LNHDA and CDR2 SQIVND (reference sequence). Written as DNA, the CDR3 is TGTGCCAGTAGTATAGATCTTCAGGATGGCTACACCTTC. Translated: CASSIDLQDGYTF.

The V call is TRBV19, the J call TRBJ1-5, with TRBD1 matching over 7 bases. Germline lookup yields CDR1 LNHDA and CDR2 SQIVND (reference sequence). The CDR3 runs 15 residues. The V gene end was trimmed by 4 bases and the J gene end by 6 bases; junction bases not matched to a gene: 9. CDR3 nucleotide sequence: TGTGCCAGTAGTACCGGGACAGCTGGGGCTCAGCCCCAGCATTTT. Encoded protein: CASSTGTAGAQPQHF.

The chain employs TRBV18 and TRBJ1-6; 7 bases are a match to TRBD1. This CDR3 is 16 amino acids long. V shed 3 bases, J shed 5 bases, and the junction held 7 bases outside the gene matches. Germline assignment: CDR1 KGHSH and CDR2 LQKENI. The CDR3 coding sequence is TGTGCCAGCTCACCTAGTACAGGGGCTGATAATTCACCCCTCCACTTT. Protein sequence: CASSPSTGADNSPLHF.

The CDR3 DNA reads TGCAGTGCCCGTGCGGGGATGGCGCAGTACTTC. Protein product: CSARAGMAQYF. This chain links TRBV20-1 with TRBJ2-7; a possible D gene is TRBD2 (6 bases). The V and J ends lost 6 bases and 9 bases respectively, with 15 bases between them. CDR1 and CDR2 (germline): DFQATT, SNEGSKA (reference sequence). This CDR3 is 11 amino acids long.

The V gene is TRBV25-1, the J gene TRBJ1-1; the D is unclear. The CDR3 covers 14 residues. Germline V gives CDR1 MGHDK, CDR2 SYGVNS. With 0 bases removed from V and 5 bases from J, the gap between germline ends came to 10 bases. In DNA, the CDR3 is TGTGCCAGCAGTGAATATGGGGAGTGGACTGAAGCTTTCTTT. The encoded protein is CASSEYGEWTEAFF.

J is TRBJ1-6 and V is TRBV6-1; D uncertain. The germline V gene has CDR1 MNHNS and CDR2 SASEGT. The CDR3 extends over 16 amino acids. V was pared by 4 bases and J by 0 bases, with 10 bases between. This CDR3 reads CASSASVSSYNSPLHF. The CDR3 DNA follows: TGTGCCAGCAGTGCCTCCGTGAGCTCCTATAATTCACCCCTCCACTTT.

The chain has TRBV4-2 and TRBJ1-4, with TRBD1 identical over 8 bases. CDR1 is LGHNA and CDR2 is YNFKEQ in the germline V gene. The CDR3 totals 16 residues. J was trimmed by 9 bases and V by 0 bases; bases with no gene match: 9. CDR3 in amino acids: CASSQEPGGGGKKLFF. The CDR3 region has the DNA TGTGCCAGCAGCCAAGAACCAGGGGGCGGAGGGAAAAAACTGTTTTTT.

The chain employs TRBV7-9 and TRBJ2-2; D is perhaps TRBD1 (5 bases). V was clipped by 5 bases and J by 6 bases, with 16 bases between them. The CDR3 runs 15 residues. Germline CDR1 reads SEHNR; CDR2 reads FQNEAQ (reference sequence). CDR3 loop: CASSMTEESSGELFF. CDR3 sequence (DNA): TGTGCCAGCAGCATGACAGAAGAATCCTCCGGGGAGCTGTTTTTT.

The chain joins TRBV19 to TRBJ1-5; 7 nucleotides match TRBD1. Germline-derived CDR1 and CDR2 are LNHDA and SQIVND (reference sequence). This CDR3 has 14 residues. V lost 6 bases to trimming and J lost 0 bases; unmatched junction nucleotides: 2. The CDR3 DNA sequence: TGTGCCAGTAGCGGGACAGCTAGCAATCAGCCCCAGCATTTT. It codes for CASSGTASNQPQHF. The whole variable domain, filled in from reference TRBV19 and TRBJ1-5, reads DGGITQSPKYLFRKEGQNVTLSCEQNLNHDAMYWYRQDPGQGLRLIYYSQIVNDFQKGDIAEGYSVSREKKESFPLTVTSAQKNPTAFYLCASSGTASNQPQHFGDGTRLSIL.

The rearrangement links TRBV7-9 to TRBJ1-1; 8 bases fit TRBD1. The CDR3 has 16 amino acids. Looked up from germline, CDR1 is SEHNR and CDR2 is FQNEAQ (reference sequence). V shed 6 bases and J 4 bases; nucleotides not matched to a gene: 13. CDR3: CASRQRTGPTSTEAFF. The CDR3 DNA follows: TGTGCCAGCAGACAAAGGACAGGGCCCACCAGCACTGAAGCTTTCTTT.